The 9 T cell receptor beta chains presented below share a single source sample, sequenced in a study of T cell repertoires in cytomegalovirus infection. TCRdb recomputed calls from the reads with MiXCR, one row per CDR3 protein. Counted here are about 210,000 distinct CDR3 sequences, around 6.4% occurring once; the ten biggest clones make up about 6.5%. The specimen was PBMCs. These receptors originate from a human donor in good health (CMV status not recorded). Some clones in this sample may be carry-over from other donors' samples.

There are many counts of this clonotype. This chain links TRBV7-2 with TRBJ1-6; D is undetermined. CDR1 SGHTA and CDR2 FQGNSA come from the germline V gene. There are 14 residues in the CDR3. V gave up 3 bases and J gave up 7 bases, with 10 bases separating them. This CDR3 reads CASSLRIRNSPLHF. CDR3 in DNA: TGTGCCAGCAGCTTGAGGATCCGAAATTCACCCCTCCACTTT.

Note on this clonotype: A read error is possible here, since a much larger clone lies one base away. CDR3 nucleotide sequence: TGCATCGTTGGGGGACAGGGAGGCGAGCAGTACTTC. This translates into CIVGGQGGEQYF. This chain uses TRBV29-1 with TRBJ2-7; 9 bases line up with TRBD1. The CDR3 covers 12 residues. Germline loops: CDR1 SQVTM, CDR2 ANQGSEA.

At least ten counts were recorded for this clonotype. The CDR3 DNA follows: TGTGCCAGCAGCTTAGCGTGGCAGGGAGACTATGGCTACACCTTC. It specifies CASSLAWQGDYGYTF. V is TRBV7-2 and J is TRBJ1-2; the D gene is possibly TRBD1 (5 bases). This CDR3 has 15 amino acids. With 0 bases removed from V and 3 bases from J, the gap between germline ends came to 11 bases. Germline assignment: CDR1 SGHTA and CDR2 FQGNSA.

The sample holds many counts of this clonotype. The chain has TRBV28 and TRBJ1-6, with TRBD1 as a possible D gene (6 bases). Germline CDR1 MDHEN, CDR2 SYDVKM. The ends were cut back, 5 bases at V and 5 bases at J, with 16 bases in the middle. There are 16 residues in the CDR3. In DNA, the CDR3 is TGTGCCAGCAGTACCCCCAGGGGCGTAGATAATTCACCCCTCCACTTT. It specifies CASSTPRGVDNSPLHF.

This clonotype was detected many times. The rearrangement uses TRBV7-2 and TRBJ1-1, with 8 nucleotides matching TRBD1. J was trimmed by 1 base and V by 1 base; bases with no gene match: 5. Germline lookup yields CDR1 SGHTA and CDR2 FQGNSA. CDR3 size: 16 residues. The CDR3 reads CASSLGGQGWNTEAFF. CDR3 in DNA: TGTGCCAGCAGCTTAGGAGGACAGGGTTGGAACACTGAAGCTTTCTTT. The whole variable domain, filled in from reference TRBV7-2 and TRBJ1-1, reads GAGVSQSPSNKVTEKGKDVELRCDPISGHTALYWYRQSLGQGLEFLIYFQGNSAPDKSGLPSDRFSAERTGGSVSTLTIQRTQQEDSAVYLCASSLGGQGWNTEAFFGQGTRLTVV.

This clonotype came up many times. V and J are TRBV7-3 and TRBJ1-1; D might be TRBD1 (6 bases). This CDR3 spans 13 amino acids. Germline V gene sequence: CDR1 SGHTA, CDR2 FQGTGA. V was cut by 5 bases and J by 5 bases, with 12 bases left in between. The CDR3 bases are TGTGCCAGCAGCCGGGGGGCCGGTACTGAAGCTTTCTTT. Amino acid sequence: CASSRGAGTEAFF.

The CDR3 reads CASSRVTNEQFF. The CDR3 region has the DNA TGTGCCAGCAGTAGGGTAACGAATGAGCAGTTCTTC. J is TRBJ2-1 and V is TRBV12-3 or TRBV12-4; D is unclear. Trimming removed 5 bases from V and 7 bases from J, with 9 bases in between. The CDR3 runs to 12 residues.

This clonotype was counted ten times or more. The V gene is TRBV12-3 or TRBV12-4, the J gene TRBJ2-1; 7 bases fit TRBD2. The CDR3 totals 14 residues. Unmatched junction bases numbered 4, after V lost 1 base and J lost 7 bases. In DNA form, the CDR3 reads TGTGCCAGCAGTTTAGAACGGACTAGTAATGAGCAGTTCTTC. It specifies CASSLERTSNEQFF.

This clonotype was detected many times. J is TRBJ2-2 and V is TRBV7-8; 9 nucleotides line up with TRBD2. Trimming removed 1 base from V and 6 bases from J; junction bases left unmatched: 6. CDR3 size: 16 residues. Germline V gene data show CDR1 as SGHVS and CDR2 as FQNEAQ. As DNA, the CDR3 is TGTGCCAGCAGCTTAGACTTTGGGACTAGCCCCGGGGAGCTGTTTTTT. It encodes CASSLDFGTSPGELFF.